This T cell receptor (beta chain) was found in a study of blood T cell repertoires in COVID-19. Background on the study: Both acute and convalescent COVID-19 samples were obtained from the United States, Italy and Spain. T cells, B-cell-depleted T cells, or PBMCs supplied cDNA or gDNA.

This clone was seen only a few times. Repertoires were generated with immunoSEQ multiplex PCR, while TCRdb's copy carries only in-frame clones and drops some. The sample carries hundreds of thousands of clones, around 87% recorded once. V dropped 3 bases and J dropped 3; count of bases not matched to a gene: 5. CDR1 is SGHNT, CDR2 YENEEA, per germline. The CDR3 loop spans 15 amino acids. During active infection, Seattle patients enrolled and were then monitored through disease. The V gene is TRBV11-3, the J gene TRBJ2-5, with 9 nucleotides matching TRBD2. Sequencing was done on a sample of peripheral blood. This TCR was recovered from a woman in her fifties or sixties with COVID-19, enrolled during active disease. CDR3: CASSFGTSYKETQYF. The CDR3 coding sequence is TGTGCCAGCAGCTTTGGGACTAGCTATAAAGAGACCCAGTACTTC.